This T cell receptor (beta chain) is from a study of identical twins. After template switching added a universal primer site, the resulting cDNA carried unique molecular identifiers. TCRdb reprocessed the 5' RACE reads with MiXCR, giving one entry per CDR3 protein. The table has roughly 570,000 distinct CDR3 sequences, 9.6% seen once; the top ten hold 2.5% to 3.5%. With 5 bases removed from V and 0 bases from J, the gap between germline ends came to 11 bases. Per the germline V gene, CDR1 is DFQATT and CDR2 is SNEGSKA (reference sequence). The CDR3 totals 14 residues. On this clonotype itself: Its antigen is not known.

The study, taken as a whole, reports: Analyses of zero insertions could be partly confounded by invariant MAIT and iNKT cells.

These data were likewise used in another study, on yellow fever vaccine responses in identical twins. That work states: Reportedly, the response of twins' T cells to the vaccine seemed partly convergent, partly personalized.

The clonotype comes from a woman aged 18-29 years in good health. Sequences were obtained from PBMCs. The J gene is TRBJ2-1, the V gene TRBV20-1, with unresolved D. CDR3 protein: CSARRVSSYNEQFF. The CDR3 bases are TGCAGTGCTCGTAGAGTAAGCTCCTACAATGAGCAGTTCTTC.